This T cell receptor beta chain derives from a study of T cells in tuberculosis. Study summary: In South Africa, adults with active tuberculosis were compared with IGRA-negative and latently infected IGRA-positive adolescents.

Note on this clone: The antigen is not known.

This CDR3 has 17 residues. J was trimmed by 6 bases and V by 0 bases; bases with no gene match: 8. CDR1 and CDR2 (germline): SGDLS, YYNGEE. The assay was immunoSEQ multiplex PCR, and TCRdb's table has in-frame clones only and misses some. The sample carries 30,000 or so clones, roughly 90% recorded once. At study entry, adolescents had tuberculin skin tests and IGRA screening. General study points: Active tuberculosis alpha repertoires lay closer to GMM-specific TCRs than controls'. Smaller alpha distances in active tuberculosis partly reflected shorter CDR3-alpha lengths.

The source material was PBMCs. The chain employs TRBV9 and TRBJ2-1, with 11 bases fitting TRBD2. The clonotype was recovered from a donor aged 10 to 29 with latent tuberculosis or without tuberculosis infection. Here the CDR3 reads CASSVGLRLAGLNEQFF. CDR3 nucleotide sequence: TGTGCCAGCAGCGTAGGCCTCCGACTAGCGGGGCTCAATGAGCAGTTCTTC.